Below, 6 T cell receptor beta chains from the same sample are listed, as sequenced in a study of CD8 T cells in Susac syndrome. Random hexamers served to reverse transcribe about 0.5 to 1 ug RNA. MiXCR, applied by TCRdb to the immunoSEQ multiplex PCR reads, yields one record per CDR3 protein. The sample carries 150,000 or so distinct CDR3 sequences, about 94% recorded once. The material sequenced was CD8+ T cells from PBMCs. The receptors were sampled from a human donor with multiple sclerosis.

The V gene is TRBV30, the J gene TRBJ2-7, with a weak D call TRBD2 (6 bases). V was clipped by 3 bases and J by 6 bases, with 18 bases between them. Germline V lookup: CDR1 GTSNPN, CDR2 SVGIG (reference sequence). CDR3 size: 14 residues. This CDR3 reads CAWRGGQTRGEQYF. Here the CDR3 DNA reads TGTGCCTGGAGAGGAGGGCAGACTCGAGGCGAGCAGTACTTC.

V gene TRBV5-1 combines with J gene TRBJ1-6, with TRBD1 matching over 8 bases. Germline trimming cut 3 bases from V and 9 bases from J; bases unmatched to any gene: 2. The CDR3 extends over 13 amino acids. Germline values: CDR1 SGHRS, CDR2 YFSETQ. The CDR3 coding sequence is TGCGCCAGCAGCTGGGACAGGAGTTCACCCCTCCACTTT. It encodes CASSWDRSSPLHF.

The genes are TRBV6-2 or TRBV6-3 and TRBJ1-1; possibly TRBD1 for D (5 bases). Germline lookup yields CDR1 MNHEY and CDR2 SVGEGT. The CDR3 contains 13 residues. The V gene lost 2 bases and the J gene lost 3 bases, with 7 bases spanning the gap. The CDR3: CASSYGGDTEAFF. CDR3 sequence (DNA): TGTGCCAGCAGTTACGGGGGTGACACTGAAGCTTTCTTT.

This chain uses TRBV6-2 or TRBV6-3 with TRBJ2-1, with 11 bases that match TRBD2. Germline CDR1 is MNHEY and CDR2 is SVGEGT. The J segment lost 3 bases and the V segment lost 2 bases, leaving 0 bases of the junction unmatched. The length of the CDR3 is 15 residues. Here the CDR3 reads CASSYTSGGYNEQFF. Here the CDR3 DNA reads TGTGCCAGCAGTTACACTAGCGGGGGCTACAATGAGCAGTTCTTC.

This chain links TRBV6-5 with TRBJ1-1; D ambiguous. Trimming removed 2 bases from V and 0 bases from J, with 10 bases in between. Germline V gene data show CDR1 as MNHEY and CDR2 as SVGAGI. The CDR3 has 15 amino acids. This chain's CDR3 is CASSYLEAMNTEAFF. The CDR3 region has the DNA TGTGCCAGCAGTTACCTGGAGGCGATGAACACTGAAGCTTTCTTT.

The genes are TRBV29-1 and TRBJ2-1; 7 bases are a match to TRBD2. Unmatched junction bases numbered 15, after V lost 4 bases and J lost 12 bases. Looked up from germline, CDR1 is SQVTM and CDR2 is ANQGSEA. This CDR3 spans 14 amino acids. The chain's CDR3 is CSVADGGLPPWQFF. The CDR3 nucleotides are TGCAGCGTTGCGGATGGGGGACTACCCCCGTGGCAGTTCTTC.